This TCR beta chain is from a study of T cells in Graves' hyperthyroidism and ophthalmopathy. Amplified regions were TCR beta CDR3 sequences from RNA transcripts. Initially, a first-round RT-PCR of the TCR CDR3 employed the HTBI primer set. TCRdb used MiXCR to reprocess the multiplex PCR reads, holding one entry per CDR3 protein. In the table there are 500,000 to 650,000 distinct CDR3 sequences, 14% of which are singletons. The study's findings and limits: Expanded thyroid clonotypes (above 0.001) were mostly also found in blood. The model anticipated ophthalmopathy a median around six months pre-onset.

This CDR3 is built from 17 residues. Germline V gene lookup returns CDR1 MDHEN and CDR2 SYDVKM. With 1 base clipped from V and 3 bases from J, the junction kept 9 bases outside the gene matches. This clonotype showed up many times. The antigen remains unidentified. The cohort's ophthalmopathy patients, a group with duration under 3 months, had a Clinical Activity Score of at least 3 and a NOSPECS grade of at least 4. Uncontrolled infection, other autoimmune disease, pregnancy and lactation each barred patients from inclusion. This chain connects TRBV28 to TRBJ1-5, with 7 bases that match TRBD1. What was sequenced was blood. This clonotype was sampled from a woman aged 45-65 years with Graves' ophthalmopathy. DNA of the CDR3: TGTGCCAGCAGTTTATTCCAGGGGGTGGATTCCAATCAGCCCCAGCATTTT. Residues: CASSLFQGVDSNQPQHF.